Following are 20 T cell receptor beta chains from one sample sequenced in a study of cytomegalovirus exposure and HLA in healthy donors. The study ran its PCR with 60 Vbeta and 13 Jbeta primers. Profiling relied on immunoSEQ multiplex PCR, and the TCRdb table lists in-frame clones only, not all of them. The table records over 65,000 clones, about 85% of them present only once. Sample: PBMCs. These receptors all stem from a woman between 40 and 55 years old in good health and CMV-seropositive.

This sequence joins TRBV18 and TRBJ1-1; 8 bases match TRBD1. Unmatched junction bases numbered 4, after V lost 6 bases and J lost 1 base. CDR3 length: 14 amino acids. Germline assignment: CDR1 KGHSH and CDR2 LQKENI. CDR3 sequence reads: CASSLGQANTEAFF. The CDR3 bases are TGTGCCAGCTCTCTGGGACAGGCGAACACTGAAGCTTTCTTT.

This clone has only a few counts. This chain uses TRBV4-1 with TRBJ2-7; no clear D. This CDR3 is built from 13 residues. Between the trimmed V and J ends, which lost 1 base and 3 bases, there was a span of 7 bases. Per germline, CDR1 MGHRA and CDR2 YSYEKL. DNA for the CDR3: TGCGCCAGCAGCCAAGGCCTAGGCTACGAGCAGTACTTC. Protein product: CASSQGLGYEQYF.

This chain uses TRBV27 with TRBJ2-6; 7 bases agree with TRBD2. Germline V gene data show CDR1 as MNHEY and CDR2 as SMNVEV (reference sequence). The CDR3 length is 22 residues. V lost 6 bases and J lost 0; bases outside the gene matches: 23. The CDR3 loop is CASSHRGGEEGRKSSGANVLTF. In DNA, the CDR3 is TGTGCCAGCAGCCACCGGGGAGGGGAAGAAGGGAGGAAAAGCTCTGGGGCCAACGTCCTGACTTTC.

The J gene is TRBJ2-2, the V gene TRBV4-1; the D is unclear. CDR1 MGHRA and CDR2 YSYEKL come from the germline V gene. CDR3 length: 15 residues. V was shortened by 3 bases and J by 1 base, with 9 bases between the two germline ends. Here the CDR3 DNA reads TGCGCCAGCAGCCATGCACAACAGAACACCGGGGAGCTGTTTTTT. This translates into CASSHAQQNTGELFF.

The chain uses TRBV27 and TRBJ2-1; the D gene is possibly TRBD2 (5 bases). Trimming cost V 6 bases and J 1 base, with 16 bases left between them. The CDR3 sequence is 16 residues long. From germline, CDR1 is MNHEY and CDR2 SMNVEV (reference sequence). The CDR3 nucleotides read TGTGCCAGCAGGCGAGCGGAGGCAGGTTCCTACAATGAGCAGTTCTTC. It encodes CASRRAEAGSYNEQFF.

The chain uses TRBV4-1 and TRBJ1-5, with a weak D call TRBD1 (6 bases). Trimming took 0 bases from V and 2 from J, leaving 11 bases between them. The CDR3 totals 16 residues. Germline-derived CDR1 and CDR2 are MGHRA and YSYEKL. The CDR3 DNA is TGCGCCAGCAGCCAAGACACAGGGTTTGGCAATCAGCCCCAGCATTTT. Its protein is CASSQDTGFGNQPQHF.

The genes are TRBV19 and TRBJ2-5, with 8 bases aligning to TRBD2. Gene TRBJ2-7 matches the end of the DNA better, so the J call may be wrong. Germline lookup yields CDR1 LNHDA and CDR2 SQIVND (reference sequence). The CDR3 has 14 amino acids. CDR3 DNA: TGTGCCAGTAGACGGGCGGGGGGCTACTACGAGCAGTACTTC. This gives the protein CASRRAGGYYEQYF.

V is TRBV11-2 and J is TRBJ2-7, with 7 bases lining up with TRBD2. V was pared by 4 bases and J by 6 bases, with 6 bases of the junction left unmatched. The CDR3 contains 13 residues. CDR1 is SGHAT, CDR2 FQNNGV, per germline. The CDR3 here is CASSSWGGSEQYF. The CDR3 bases are TGTGCCAGCAGCTCCTGGGGGGGGAGCGAGCAGTACTTC.

This clone was seen just once. The CDR3 loop reads CASSVVGTAKPGNTIYF. The CDR3 DNA follows: TGTGCCAGCAGCGTAGTGGGGACAGCGAAACCTGGAAACACCATATATTTT. V and J are TRBV9 and TRBJ1-3, with 7 positions matching TRBD1. J gave up 2 bases and V 0 bases, and 8 bases lay outside the gene matches. Germline V gene data show CDR1 as SGDLS and CDR2 as YYNGEE. CDR3 length: 17 residues.

CDR3 in DNA: TGCGCCAGCAGCCAAGATGGCCGACAGGGGAATGGCTACACCTTC. This gives the protein CASSQDGRQGNGYTF. V is TRBV4-3 and J is TRBJ1-2, with 8 bases aligning to TRBD1. CDR1 is LGHNA, CDR2 YSLEER, per germline. The CDR3 runs to 15 residues. V shed 0 bases, J shed 6 bases, and the junction held 6 bases outside the gene matches.

In this sample, this clone turned up once. Here the CDR3 reads CASSEYFTDTQYF. The CDR3 DNA is TGTGCCAGCAGTGAATACTTCACAGATACGCAGTATTTT. The chain links TRBV6-1 to TRBJ2-3; D gene unclear. Germline V gene data show CDR1 as MNHNS and CDR2 as SASEGT. The V gene lost 2 bases and the J gene lost 2 bases, with 5 bases spanning the gap. The CDR3 runs 13 residues.

The chain links TRBV6-4 to TRBJ2-1; possibly TRBD1 for D (5 bases). CDR1 is MRHNA, CDR2 SNTAGT, per germline. Deletions cut 0 bases from V and 8 bases from J, with 8 bases between. The CDR3 loop spans 13 amino acids. DNA of the CDR3: TGTGCCAGCAGTGACTCGACAGTGGATGAGCAGTTCTTC. Amino acids: CASSDSTVDEQFF.

The chain combines TRBV5-6 with TRBJ2-1, with D perhaps matching TRBD2 (5 bases). V was clipped by 4 bases and J by 3 bases, with 14 bases between them. The CDR3 has 15 amino acids. Germline CDR1 reads SGHDT; CDR2 reads YYEEEE. The CDR3 DNA is TGTGCCAGCAGCCCCGTTACGGGGATCTACAATGAGCAGTTCTTC. The encoded protein is CASSPVTGIYNEQFF.

The J gene is TRBJ1-1, the V gene TRBV5-1; TRBD1 is a possible D gene (6 bases). V shed 3 bases and J shed 4 bases, with 16 bases lying between them. The length of the CDR3 is 15 residues. In germline, CDR1 is SGHRS, CDR2 YFSETQ. This CDR3 is CASSSAQGGGTEAFF. CDR3 sequence (DNA): TGCGCCAGCAGCTCCGCACAGGGCGGCGGCACTGAAGCTTTCTTT. Full variable domain (remainder filled in from reference TRBV5-1 and TRBJ1-1): KAGVTQTPRYLIKTRGQQVTLSCSPISGHRSVSWYQQTPGQGLQFLFEYFSETQRNKGNFPGRFSGRQFSNSRSEMNVSTLELGDSALYLCASSSAQGGGTEAFFGQGTRLTVV.

The V and J genes are TRBV7-9 and TRBJ2-7, with 8 bases fitting TRBD1. The CDR3 contains 16 residues. Germline loops: CDR1 SEHNR, CDR2 FQNEAQ (reference sequence). V dropped 6 bases and J dropped 0; count of bases not matched to a gene: 10. For the CDR3, the DNA is TGTGCCAGCAGATTGATTAACAGGGGGAGCTCCTACGAGCAGTACTTC. The encoded protein is CASRLINRGSSYEQYF.

The chain employs TRBV7-2 and TRBJ2-7; the match to TRBD2 covers 14 bases. V lost 5 bases and J lost 6; bases outside the gene matches: 6. This CDR3 is 15 amino acids long. CDR1 is SGHTA and CDR2 is FQGNSA in the germline V gene. The CDR3, as DNA: TGTGCCAGCAGCCCCGGACTAGCGGGAGGAGGCGAGCAGTACTTC. Residues: CASSPGLAGGGEQYF.

This chain connects TRBV5-1 to TRBJ1-4, with 7 bases aligning to TRBD1. V gave up 6 bases and J gave up 0 bases; unmatched junction bases: 5. Germline V gene sequence: CDR1 SGHRS, CDR2 YFSETQ. The CDR3 is made up of 15 amino acids. The CDR3 protein is CASKGQAATNEKLFF. As DNA, the CDR3 is TGCGCCAGCAAAGGACAGGCCGCAACTAATGAAAAACTGTTTTTT.

This chain's CDR3 is CASSVAGLAGGPGTQYF. CDR3 nucleotide sequence: TGTGCCAGCAGCGTAGCCGGACTAGCGGGGGGCCCAGGTACGCAGTATTTT. This rearrangement joins TRBV9 to TRBJ2-3; TRBD2 matches 14 bases. With 0 bases clipped from V and 8 bases from J, the junction kept 8 bases outside the gene matches. Germline V gene lookup returns CDR1 SGDLS and CDR2 YYNGEE. The CDR3 loop spans 17 amino acids.

The rearrangement joins TRBV28 to TRBJ1-5; no firm D call. Germline V gene lookup returns CDR1 MDHEN and CDR2 SYDVKM. The CDR3 runs to 14 residues. V was pared by 2 bases and J by 7 bases, with 12 bases between. Here the CDR3 reads CASSLPGREQPQHF. CDR3 DNA sequence: TGTGCCAGCAGTTTACCCGGGAGAGAGCAGCCCCAGCATTTT.

This clone showed up just once. The identical CDR3 is also encoded by other nucleotide sequences in the sample. The gene calls are TRBV18 and TRBJ2-7, with TRBD2 matching 10 bases. The junction had 1 base not matched to a gene; V was cut back by 3 bases and J by 2 bases. Germline V gives CDR1 KGHSH, CDR2 LQKENI. The CDR3 is made up of 14 amino acids. The CDR3 DNA sequence: TGTGCCAGCTCACCTACTAGCGGGACCTACGAGCAGTACTTC. Its translation: CASSPTSGTYEQYF.